This T cell receptor beta chain was documented in a study of control samples from healthy donors and cancer patients. The CDR3 length is 14 residues. The germline gives CDR1 ENHRY, CDR2 SYGVKD. The V segment lost 7 bases and the J segment 5 bases; nucleotides outside the gene matches: 4. This table comes from immunoSEQ multiplex PCR, and its TCRdb copy is limited to in-frame clones, with some not included. The table includes roughly 170,000 clones, 94% detected once. The clonotype comes from a woman younger than 30 in good health. The sequencing input was blood. The chain uses TRBV10-3 and TRBJ2-1; TRBD2 agrees at 11 bases. The CDR3 DNA reads TGTGCCATCAAGGGACTAGCGGATAACAATGAGCAGTTCTTC. Translation: CAIKGLADNNEQFF.